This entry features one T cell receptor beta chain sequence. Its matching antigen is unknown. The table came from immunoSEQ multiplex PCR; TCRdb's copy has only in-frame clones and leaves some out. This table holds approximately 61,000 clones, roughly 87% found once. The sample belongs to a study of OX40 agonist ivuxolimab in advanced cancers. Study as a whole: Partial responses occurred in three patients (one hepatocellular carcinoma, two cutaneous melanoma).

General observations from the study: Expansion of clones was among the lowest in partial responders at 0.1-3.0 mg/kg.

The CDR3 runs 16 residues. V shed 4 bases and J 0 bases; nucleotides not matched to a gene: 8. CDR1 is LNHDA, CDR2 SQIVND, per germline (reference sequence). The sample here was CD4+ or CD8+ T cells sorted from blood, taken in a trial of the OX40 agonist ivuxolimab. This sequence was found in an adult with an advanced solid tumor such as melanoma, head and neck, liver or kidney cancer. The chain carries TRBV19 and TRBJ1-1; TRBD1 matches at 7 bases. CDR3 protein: CASSTRTGAVNTEAFF. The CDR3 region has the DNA TGTGCCAGTAGTACGAGAACAGGGGCCGTGAACACTGAAGCTTTCTTT.